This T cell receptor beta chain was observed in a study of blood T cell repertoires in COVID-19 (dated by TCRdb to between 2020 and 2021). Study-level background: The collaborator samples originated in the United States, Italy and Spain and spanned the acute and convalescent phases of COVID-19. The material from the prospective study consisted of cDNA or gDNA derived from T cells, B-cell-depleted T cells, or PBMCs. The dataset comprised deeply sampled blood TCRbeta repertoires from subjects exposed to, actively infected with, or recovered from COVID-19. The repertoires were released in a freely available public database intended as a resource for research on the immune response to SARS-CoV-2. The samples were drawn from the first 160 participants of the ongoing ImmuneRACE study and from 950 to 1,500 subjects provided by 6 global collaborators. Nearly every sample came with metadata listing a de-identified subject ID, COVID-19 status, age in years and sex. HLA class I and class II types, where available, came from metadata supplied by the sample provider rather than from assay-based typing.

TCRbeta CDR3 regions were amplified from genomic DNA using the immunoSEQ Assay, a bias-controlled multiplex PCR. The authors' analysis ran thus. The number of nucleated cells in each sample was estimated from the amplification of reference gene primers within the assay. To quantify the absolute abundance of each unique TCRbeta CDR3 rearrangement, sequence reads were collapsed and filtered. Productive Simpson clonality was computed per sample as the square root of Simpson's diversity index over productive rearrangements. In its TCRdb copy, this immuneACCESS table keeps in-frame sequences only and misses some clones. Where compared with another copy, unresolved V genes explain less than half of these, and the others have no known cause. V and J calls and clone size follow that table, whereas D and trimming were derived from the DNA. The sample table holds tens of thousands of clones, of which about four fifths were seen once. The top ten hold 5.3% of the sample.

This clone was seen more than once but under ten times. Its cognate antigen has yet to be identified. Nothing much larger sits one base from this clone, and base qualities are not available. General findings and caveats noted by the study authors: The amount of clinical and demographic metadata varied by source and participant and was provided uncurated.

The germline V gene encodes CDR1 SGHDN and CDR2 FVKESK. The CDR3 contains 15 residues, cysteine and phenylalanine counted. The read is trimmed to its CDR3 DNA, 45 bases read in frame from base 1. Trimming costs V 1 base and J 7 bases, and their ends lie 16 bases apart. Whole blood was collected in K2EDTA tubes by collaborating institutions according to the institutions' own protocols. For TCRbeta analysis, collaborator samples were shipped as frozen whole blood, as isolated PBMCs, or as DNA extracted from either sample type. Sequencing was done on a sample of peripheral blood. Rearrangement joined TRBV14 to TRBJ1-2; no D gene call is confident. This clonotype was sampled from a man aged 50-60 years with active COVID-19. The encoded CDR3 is CASSQVASQSSGYTF. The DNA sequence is TGTGCCAGCAGCCAAGTGGCCAGTCAGTCTAGTGGCTACACCTTC.